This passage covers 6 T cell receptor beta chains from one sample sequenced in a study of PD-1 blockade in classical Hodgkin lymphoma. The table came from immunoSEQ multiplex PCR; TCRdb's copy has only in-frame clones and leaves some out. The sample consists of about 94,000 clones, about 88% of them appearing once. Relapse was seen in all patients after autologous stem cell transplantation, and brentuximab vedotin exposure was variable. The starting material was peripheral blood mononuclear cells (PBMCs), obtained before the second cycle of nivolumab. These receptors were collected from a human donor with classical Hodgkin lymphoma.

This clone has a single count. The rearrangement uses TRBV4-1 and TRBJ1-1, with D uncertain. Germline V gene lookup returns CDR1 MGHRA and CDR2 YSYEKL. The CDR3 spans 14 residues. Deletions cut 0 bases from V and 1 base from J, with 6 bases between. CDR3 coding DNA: TGCGCCAGCAGCCAAGAGACCTCGAACACTGAAGCTTTCTTT. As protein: CASSQETSNTEAFF.

The CDR3 loop is CASRKTGDPYEQYF. The CDR3 DNA follows: TGTGCCAGCAGAAAAACAGGGGACCCCTACGAGCAGTACTTC. V gene TRBV28 combines with J gene TRBJ2-7; 7 nucleotides agree with TRBD1. Germline values: CDR1 MDHEN, CDR2 SYDVKM. The V gene end was trimmed by 6 bases and the J gene end by 2 bases; junction bases not matched to a gene: 7. The CDR3 has 14 residues.

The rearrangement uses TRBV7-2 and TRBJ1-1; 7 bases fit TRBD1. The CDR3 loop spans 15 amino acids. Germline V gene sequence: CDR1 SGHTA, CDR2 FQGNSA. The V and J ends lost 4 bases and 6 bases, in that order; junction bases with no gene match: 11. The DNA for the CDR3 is TGTGCCAGCAGCTCACGTCCGGGACAGTACTCTGAAGCTTTCTTT. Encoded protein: CASSSRPGQYSEAFF.

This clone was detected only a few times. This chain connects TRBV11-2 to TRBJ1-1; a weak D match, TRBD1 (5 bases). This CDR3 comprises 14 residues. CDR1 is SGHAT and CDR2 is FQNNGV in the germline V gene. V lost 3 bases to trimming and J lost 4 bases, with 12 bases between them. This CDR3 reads CASSFPGRTTEAFF. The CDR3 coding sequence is TGTGCCAGCAGCTTCCCGGGGCGCACCACTGAAGCTTTCTTT.

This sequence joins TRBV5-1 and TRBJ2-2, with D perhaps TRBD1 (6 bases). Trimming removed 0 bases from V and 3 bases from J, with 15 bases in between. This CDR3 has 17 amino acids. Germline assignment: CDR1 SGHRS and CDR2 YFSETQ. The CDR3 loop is CASSLVSYRVYTGELFF. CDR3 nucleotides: TGCGCCAGCAGCTTGGTATCGTACAGGGTCTACACCGGGGAGCTGTTTTTT.

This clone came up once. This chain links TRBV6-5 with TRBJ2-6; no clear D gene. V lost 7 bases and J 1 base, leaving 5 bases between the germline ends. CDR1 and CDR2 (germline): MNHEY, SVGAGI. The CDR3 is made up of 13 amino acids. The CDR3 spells CASMSSGANVLTF. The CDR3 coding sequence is TGTGCCAGCATGAGTTCTGGGGCCAACGTCCTGACTTTC.